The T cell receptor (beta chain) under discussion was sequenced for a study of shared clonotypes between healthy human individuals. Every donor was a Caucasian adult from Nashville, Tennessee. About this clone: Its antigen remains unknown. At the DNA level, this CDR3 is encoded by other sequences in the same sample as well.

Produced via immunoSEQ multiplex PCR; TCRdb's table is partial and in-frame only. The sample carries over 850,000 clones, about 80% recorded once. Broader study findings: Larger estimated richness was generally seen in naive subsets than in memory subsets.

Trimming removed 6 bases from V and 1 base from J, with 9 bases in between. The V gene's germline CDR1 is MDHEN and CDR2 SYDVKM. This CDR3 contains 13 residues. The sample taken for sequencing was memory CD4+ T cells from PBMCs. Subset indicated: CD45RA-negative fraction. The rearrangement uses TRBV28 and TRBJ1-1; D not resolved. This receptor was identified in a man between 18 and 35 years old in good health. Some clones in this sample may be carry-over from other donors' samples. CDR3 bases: TGTGCCAGCAGGAGAGGACCGAACACTGAAGCTTTCTTT. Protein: CASRRGPNTEAFF.